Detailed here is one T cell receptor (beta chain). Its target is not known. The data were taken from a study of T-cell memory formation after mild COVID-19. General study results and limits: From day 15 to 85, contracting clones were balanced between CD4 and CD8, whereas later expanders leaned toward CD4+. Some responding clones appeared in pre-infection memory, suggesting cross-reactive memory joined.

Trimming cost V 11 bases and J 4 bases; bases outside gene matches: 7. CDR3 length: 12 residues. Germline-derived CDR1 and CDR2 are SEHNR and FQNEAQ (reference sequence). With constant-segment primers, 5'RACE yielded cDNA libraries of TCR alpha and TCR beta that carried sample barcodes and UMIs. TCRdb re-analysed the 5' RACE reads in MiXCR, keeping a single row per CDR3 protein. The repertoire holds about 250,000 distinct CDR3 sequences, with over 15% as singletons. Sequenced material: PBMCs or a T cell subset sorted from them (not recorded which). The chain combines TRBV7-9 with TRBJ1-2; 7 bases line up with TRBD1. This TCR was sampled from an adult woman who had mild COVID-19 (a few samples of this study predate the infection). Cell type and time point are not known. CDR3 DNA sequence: TGTGCCCCCGGGACAGACTTCTATGGCTACACCTTC. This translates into CAPGTDFYGYTF.